This TCR beta chain was documented in a study of regulatory T cells in long-lasting Graves disease. In the study overall: Persistent Graves' disease denoted over 5 years of antithyroid drugs plus positive TSH receptor antibodies.

CDR3-region Arm-PCR and iRepertoire HTBI primers produced the TCR beta libraries. TCRdb re-analysed the multiplex PCR reads in MiXCR, keeping a single row per CDR3 protein. This table holds roughly 300,000 distinct CDR3 sequences, around 20% found once. The CDR3 is made up of 13 amino acids. Trimming took 5 bases from V and 0 from J, leaving 8 bases between them. The germline CDR1 and CDR2 sequences are DFQATT and SNEGSKA (reference sequence). The time point here: persistent/refractory GD, antithyroid drugs over 5 years with positive TRAb. PBMC RNA served as the TCR library source. Each of the patients was recruited from an endocrinology department situated in Xi'an, China.

The sequencing used peripheral blood mononuclear cells (PBMCs), collected when the disease was refractory, from a patient treated with antithyroid drugs. This clonotype was sampled from a female donor with Graves disease. This chain uses TRBV20-1 with TRBJ1-5; tentative D call: TRBD1 (6 bases). The CDR3 here is CSAGQYSNQPQHF. CDR3 sequence (DNA): TGCAGTGCTGGACAGTATAGCAATCAGCCCCAGCATTTT.